This TCR beta chain was retrieved from a study of HIV-infected patients and healthy controls. CDR3 length: 15 residues. From germline, CDR1 is MNHEY and CDR2 SMNVEV (reference sequence). The V and J ends lost 1 base and 6 bases respectively, with 13 bases between them. TCRdb redid the calling of the 5' RACE reads with MiXCR, one entry per CDR3 protein. The repertoire holds some 17,000 distinct CDR3 sequences, with around 15% as singletons. There are many counts of this clonotype. This chain uses TRBV27 with TRBJ2-1; no clear D gene. Sequencing was performed on CD8+ T cells from blood. The source of this sequence is a human donor in good health. The CDR3 loop is CASSLFPLDGNEQFF. The CDR3, as DNA: TGTGCCAGCAGTTTATTTCCTCTAGACGGCAATGAGCAGTTCTTC.